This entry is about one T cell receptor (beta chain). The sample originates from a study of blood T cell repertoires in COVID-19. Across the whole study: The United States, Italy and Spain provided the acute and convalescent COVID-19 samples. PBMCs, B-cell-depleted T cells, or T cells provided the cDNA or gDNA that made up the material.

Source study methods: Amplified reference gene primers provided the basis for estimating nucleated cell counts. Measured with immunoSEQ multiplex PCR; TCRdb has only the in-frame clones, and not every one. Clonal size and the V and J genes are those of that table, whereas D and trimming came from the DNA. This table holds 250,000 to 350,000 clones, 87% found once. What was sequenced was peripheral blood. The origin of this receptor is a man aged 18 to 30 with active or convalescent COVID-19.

The CDR3 nucleotides read TGTGCCAGCAGCGTTACAGGGGTGGGGGCTAATGAAAAACTGTTTTTT. Amino acids: CASSVTGVGANEKLFF. The V call is TRBV5-4, the J call TRBJ1-4; 7 nucleotides align to TRBD1. V gave up 4 bases and J gave up 3 bases; unmatched junction bases: 9. The CDR3 has 16 residues. Germline V gives CDR1 SGHNT, CDR2 YYREEE (reference sequence).